One and the same sample provided the 31 T cell receptor beta chains below, sequenced in a study of cytomegalovirus exposure and HLA in healthy donors. Using immunoSEQ multiplex PCR, the repertoire was profiled, and TCRdb retains in-frame clones only, with some absent. Among approximately 270,000 clones, around 91% were seen once, and the ten largest hold more than 0.35%. Source material: PBMCs. The source is a woman under 30 in good health and CMV-seronegative.

V is TRBV5-5 and J is TRBJ2-2; 9 nucleotides match TRBD1. Germline lookup yields CDR1 SGHKS and CDR2 YYEKEE (reference sequence). The CDR3 length is 17 residues. The ends lost 0 bases at V and 5 bases at J; junction bases unmatched: 8. For the CDR3, the DNA is TGTGCCAGCAGCTTGGCGGTGGGGACAGGGATAACCGGGGAGCTGTTTTTT. Translating gives CASSLAVGTGITGELFF.

This rearrangement joins TRBV7-9 to TRBJ2-7; D gene ambiguous. The V end lost 2 bases, the J end lost 2 bases, and 7 bases lay between the germline ends. The length of the CDR3 is 13 residues. Germline V gene sequence: CDR1 SEHNR, CDR2 FQNEAQ (reference sequence). CDR3 protein: CASSLNSPYEQYF. CDR3 bases: TGTGCCAGCAGCTTAAACAGTCCCTACGAGCAGTACTTC.

This clone was found once. This chain uses TRBV28 with TRBJ2-3; weak D call: TRBD1 (6 bases). Germline lookup yields CDR1 MDHEN and CDR2 SYDVKM. V dropped 3 bases and J dropped 3 bases, with 13 bases sitting between them. This CDR3 contains 15 residues. The CDR3 sequence: CASSFGGGPTDTQYF. CDR3 bases: TGTGCCAGCAGTTTCGGTGGGGGCCCTACAGATACGCAGTATTTT.

J is TRBJ2-3 and V is TRBV7-6; possible D gene TRBD2, 6 bases. Germline values: CDR1 SGHVS, CDR2 FNYEAQ. This CDR3 spans 16 amino acids. V was trimmed by 5 bases and J by 3 bases, leaving 18 bases between them. The CDR3 protein is CASSLGPTSRTDTQYF. The CDR3 nucleotides read TGTGCCAGCAGCCTAGGTCCAACTAGCCGGACAGATACGCAGTATTTT.

Comments on this clone: At one end the junction does not follow the germline gene, possibly because of a read error. The chain couples TRBV7-7 to TRBJ2-1, with 7 bases identical to TRBD2. In germline, CDR1 is SSHAT, CDR2 FNYEAQ (reference sequence). The CDR3 is made up of 13 amino acids. In nucleotides, the CDR3 is TGTGCTAGCACACCCCCGGGGGGCAATGAGCAGTTCTTC. This encodes CASTPPGGNEQFF.

V and J are TRBV7-6 and TRBJ2-2, with 15 positions matching TRBD2. The germline V gene encodes CDR1 SGHVS and CDR2 FNYEAQ. Unmatched junction bases numbered 9, after V lost 4 bases and J lost 0 bases. The CDR3 has 20 residues. CDR3 coding DNA: TGTGCCAGCAGCTCGGGACTAGCGGGGGGTAAACCAACGAACACCGGGGAGCTGTTTTTT. It yields the protein CASSSGLAGGKPTNTGELFF.

The chain uses TRBV6-5 and TRBJ1-2, with D possibly being TRBD1 (6 bases). The CDR3 is 15 residues long. Trimming stripped 6 bases from V and 6 bases from J, with 20 bases between. Germline-derived CDR1 and CDR2 are MNHEY and SVGAGI. As DNA, the CDR3 is TGTGCCAGCAGGACCGGGACAAACACGATCGATGGCTACACCTTC. This gives the protein CASRTGTNTIDGYTF.

The V gene is TRBV30, the J gene TRBJ2-3, with a possible D match to TRBD1 (5 bases). CDR3 size: 13 residues. V was cut by 5 bases and J by 7 bases, with 16 bases left in between. Germline-derived CDR1 and CDR2 are GTSNPN and SVGIG (reference sequence). The CDR3 is CAWAIQGWNTQYF. CDR3 DNA: TGTGCCTGGGCAATTCAGGGATGGAATACGCAGTATTTT.

V usage is TRBV5-6 and J usage is TRBJ1-5, with D possibly matching TRBD1 (5 bases). Germline CDR1 SGHDT, CDR2 YYEEEE. Trimming removed 4 bases at V and 10 bases at J, with 18 bases between. The CDR3 sequence is 14 residues long. CDR3 nucleotides: TGTGCCAGCAGCAAACGATTCAGGGAAACTCCCCAGCATTTT. Translated, it gives CASSKRFRETPQHF.

J is TRBJ1-2 and V is TRBV2, with 10 bases identical to TRBD1. Germline V gene lookup returns CDR1 SNHLY and CDR2 FYNNEI. The CDR3 has 17 amino acids. The ends lost 4 bases at V and 3 bases at J; junction bases unmatched: 11. CDR3 bases: TGTGCCAGCAGTGCCCCGGACAGGGGGTTGGAGGACTATGGCTACACCTTC. This encodes CASSAPDRGLEDYGYTF.

The rearrangement joins TRBV7-3 to TRBJ2-5; the match to TRBD2 covers 7 bases. The CDR3 is made up of 16 amino acids. The ends lost 4 bases at V and 1 base at J; junction bases unmatched: 9. Germline V gene lookup returns CDR1 SGHTA and CDR2 FQGTGA. CDR3 residues: CASSSVLGGSQETQYF. Written as DNA, the CDR3 is TGTGCCAGCAGCTCAGTTCTGGGGGGGAGCCAAGAGACCCAGTACTTC.

This chain uses TRBV10-3 with TRBJ1-2; possible D gene TRBD1, 5 bases. The CDR3 covers 14 residues. Between the trimmed V and J ends, which lost 4 bases and 5 bases, there was a span of 14 bases. Per the germline V gene, CDR1 is ENHRY and CDR2 is SYGVKD. The CDR3 bases are TGTGCCATCAGTGTCGCGGGGCCGGAATATGGCTACACCTTC. Its translation is CAISVAGPEYGYTF.

This chain links TRBV28 with TRBJ2-2; 9 bases align to TRBD1. V lost 7 bases and J lost 0; bases outside the gene matches: 6. This CDR3 comprises 16 residues. Looked up from germline, CDR1 is MDHEN and CDR2 is SYDVKM. CDR3 in DNA: TGTGCCAGCACTCCGGGACAGGGTTCGAACACCGGGGAGCTGTTTTTT. As protein: CASTPGQGSNTGELFF.

The chain combines TRBV6-1 with TRBJ2-1; 9 positions agree with TRBD1. The CDR3 is made up of 13 amino acids. In germline, CDR1 is MNHNS, CDR2 SASEGT. J was trimmed by 7 bases and V by 8 bases; bases with no gene match: 6. The CDR3 DNA is TGTGCCAGCGTGCCAGGGACAGGGAATGAGCAGTTCTTC. Amino acids: CASVPGTGNEQFF.

The J gene is TRBJ2-2, the V gene TRBV19; 12 bases fit TRBD2. The CDR3 is 16 amino acids. V lost 6 bases and J lost 0; bases outside the gene matches: 2. The germline V gene has CDR1 LNHDA and CDR2 SQIVND (reference sequence). CDR3 coding DNA: TGTGCCAGTAGCAGACTAGCGGGGGCGAACACCGGGGAGCTGTTTTTT. This encodes CASSRLAGANTGELFF.

To note about this clone: The sample carries other DNA sequences with the same CDR3. This sequence joins TRBV14 and TRBJ2-3, with 8 bases fitting TRBD1. Germline assignment: CDR1 SGHDN and CDR2 FVKESK. The CDR3 spans 16 residues. Losses at the gene ends were 2 bases for V and 2 bases for J; bases not matched to a gene: 6. CDR3 in DNA: TGTGCCAGCAGCCAACCCTGGACAGGGAACACAGATACGCAGTATTTT. This encodes CASSQPWTGNTDTQYF.

CDR3 nucleotides: TGTGCCAGCAGCCCAACACCCGGGAAACCCCAGCATTTT. It codes for CASSPTPGKPQHF. V and J are TRBV7-9 and TRBJ1-5; D unresolved. V was cut by 5 bases and J by 10 bases, with 15 bases left in between. CDR1 is SEHNR, CDR2 FQNEAQ, per germline (reference sequence). This CDR3 is built from 13 residues.

J is TRBJ1-2 and V is TRBV27; possible D gene TRBD1, 5 bases. Germline V gives CDR1 MNHEY, CDR2 SMNVEV (reference sequence). Trimming took off 4 bases at V and 2 bases at J, with 8 bases between the two ends. This CDR3 is built from 13 residues. The CDR3 is CASSYGGNYGYTF. In DNA, the CDR3 is TGTGCCAGCAGTTACGGGGGAAACTATGGCTACACCTTC.

This clone has only one observation. The V call is TRBV9, the J call TRBJ1-6; 7 bases line up with TRBD1. J lost 6 bases, V lost 4 bases, and 7 bases had no gene match. The CDR3 totals 15 residues. Germline lookup yields CDR1 SGDLS and CDR2 YYNGEE. The CDR3: CASSSRRDSNSPLHF. The CDR3 DNA sequence: TGTGCCAGCAGCAGCCGACGGGACAGTAATTCACCCCTCCACTTT.

The CDR3 spells CAWSVRRGVTYNEQFF. Written as DNA, the CDR3 is TGTGCCTGGAGTGTACGGCGGGGGGTTACCTACAATGAGCAGTTCTTC. The chain uses TRBV30 and TRBJ2-1; 8 nucleotides match TRBD2. CDR3 length: 16 amino acids. The V segment lost 0 bases and the J segment 2 bases; nucleotides outside the gene matches: 6. CDR1 and CDR2 (germline): GTSNPN, SVGIG (reference sequence). Combining the CDR3 with reference TRBV30 and TRBJ2-1 gives the whole variable domain SQTIHQWPATLVQPVGSPLSLECTVEGTSNPNLYWYRQAAGRGLQLLFYSVGIGQISSEVPQNLSASRPQDRQFILSSKKLLLSDSGFYLCAWSVRRGVTYNEQFFGPGTRLTVL.

The chain carries TRBV5-1 and TRBJ1-5; tentative D call: TRBD1 (6 bases). This CDR3 has 15 amino acids. Germline CDR1 and CDR2: SGHRS and YFSETQ. V lost 4 bases to trimming and J lost 4 bases, with 15 bases between them. The CDR3 DNA follows: TGCGCCAGCAGCCCAGAGCCACAGGGTAATCAGCCCCAGCATTTT. Translation gives CASSPEPQGNQPQHF.

The CDR3, as DNA: TGTGCCAGCAGTTCCACCCGAGGGAGCCTGGTGCAGTTCTTC. Its protein product is CASSSTRGSLVQFF. V gene TRBV28 combines with J gene TRBJ2-1, with TRBD2 as a possible D gene (5 bases). Between the trimmed V and J ends, which lost 4 bases and 12 bases, there was a span of 19 bases. The CDR3 is 14 amino acids. Germline CDR1 reads MDHEN; CDR2 reads SYDVKM. Using reference TRBV28 and TRBJ2-1 for the parts outside the CDR3, the full variable domain is DVKVTQSSRYLVKRTGEKVFLECVQDMDHENMFWYRQDPGLGLRLIYFSYDVKMKEKGDIPEGYSVSREKKERFSLILESASTNQTSMYLCASSSTRGSLVQFFGPGTRLTVL.

This sequence joins TRBV27 and TRBJ2-3; TRBD2 aligns across 16 bases. Trimming cost V 4 bases and J 5 bases; bases outside gene matches: 6. Germline CDR1 MNHEY, CDR2 SMNVEV (reference sequence). The CDR3 sequence is 17 residues long. The CDR3 here is CASSWTGLAGGRDTQYF. CDR3 nucleotide sequence: TGTGCCAGCAGTTGGACGGGACTAGCGGGGGGGCGAGATACGCAGTATTTT.

The V and J genes are TRBV4-1 and TRBJ2-5, with D hard to call. The CDR3 totals 13 residues. With 3 bases removed from V and 2 bases from J, the gap between germline ends came to 7 bases. Germline V gene sequence: CDR1 MGHRA, CDR2 YSYEKL. The CDR3: CASSQALQETQYF. CDR3 DNA sequence: TGCGCCAGCAGCCAGGCACTACAAGAGACCCAGTACTTC.

This clone was found many times. The J gene is TRBJ2-7, the V gene TRBV27, with D possibly TRBD1 on 5 matching bases. The length of the CDR3 is 12 residues. The V gene lost 6 bases and the J gene lost 5 bases, with 11 bases spanning the gap. CDR1 and CDR2 from the germline V gene are MNHEY and SMNVEV (reference sequence). CDR3 protein: CASRTGAHEQYF. The CDR3 DNA sequence: TGTGCCAGCAGGACTGGGGCCCACGAGCAGTACTTC.

In its sample, this clone was seen a few times. This chain uses TRBV30 with TRBJ1-6; tentative D call: TRBD1 (5 bases). V was cut by 0 bases and J by 9 bases, with 12 bases left in between. The germline gives CDR1 GTSNPN, CDR2 SVGIG (reference sequence). The CDR3 length is 14 residues. DNA of the CDR3: TGTGCCTGGAGTGTGGGGCAGGAACCTTCACCCCTCCACTTT. This codes for CAWSVGQEPSPLHF. Drawing the rest from reference TRBV30 and TRBJ1-6, the complete variable domain is SQTIHQWPATLVQPVGSPLSLECTVEGTSNPNLYWYRQAAGRGLQLLFYSVGIGQISSEVPQNLSASRPQDRQFILSSKKLLLSDSGFYLCAWSVGQEPSPLHFGNGTRLTVT.

This chain links TRBV7-8 with TRBJ1-4; 9 nucleotides line up with TRBD1. The CDR3 is 16 residues long. CDR1 is SGHVS, CDR2 FQNEAQ, per germline. Unmatched junction bases numbered 4, after V lost 3 bases and J lost 2 bases. The CDR3 loop reads CASSLGQGGTNEKLFF. As DNA, the CDR3 is TGTGCCAGCAGCTTGGGACAGGGCGGCACTAATGAAAAACTGTTTTTT.

The CDR3 nucleotides are TGTGCCAGCAGCCAAGACAGGGGGGGTTATGGCTACACCTTC. It specifies CASSQDRGGYGYTF. The rearrangement joins TRBV28 to TRBJ1-2; 9 positions agree with TRBD1. Germline V gene lookup returns CDR1 MDHEN and CDR2 SYDVKM. The CDR3 length is 14 residues. V lost 6 bases and J lost 5; bases outside the gene matches: 7.

V usage is TRBV28 and J usage is TRBJ2-7; 16 nucleotides match TRBD2. Germline V gives CDR1 MDHEN, CDR2 SYDVKM. With 4 bases clipped from V and 6 bases from J, the junction kept 3 bases outside the gene matches. The CDR3 has 15 amino acids. The CDR3 nucleotides are TGTGCCAGCAGTTCGGGACTAGCGGGGGGGCTCGAGCAGTACGTC. Amino acid sequence: CASSSGLAGGLEQYV.

The chain combines TRBV2 with TRBJ2-5; a possible D gene is TRBD1 (6 bases). Germline-derived CDR1 and CDR2 are SNHLY and FYNNEI. V was shortened by 8 bases and J by 2 bases, with 15 bases between the two germline ends. The CDR3 length is 14 residues. DNA of the CDR3: TGTGCCAGCTTCTACCAGGGGCCGCAAGAGACCCAGTACTTC. Translated: CASFYQGPQETQYF.

This sequence joins TRBV5-1 and TRBJ2-1; tentative D call: TRBD2 (6 bases). This CDR3 contains 14 residues. Germline assignment: CDR1 SGHRS and CDR2 YFSETQ. The ends were cut back, 4 bases at V and 8 bases at J, with 16 bases in the middle. CDR3 residues: CASSLFGGIYEQFF. DNA for the CDR3: TGCGCCAGCAGCCTCTTTGGGGGGATCTATGAGCAGTTCTTC.